These 21 T cell receptor beta chains were all obtained from the same sample, sequenced in a study of identical twins. TCRdb called the 5' RACE reads again in MiXCR, with one record for every CDR3 protein. There are 650,000 to 800,000 distinct CDR3 sequences in the sample; under 9% occur only once, and 0.75% to 1% lies in the top ten. The same sample was also used in a study of yellow fever vaccine responses in identical twins.

The material sequenced was PBMCs. These receptors all come from a woman under 30 in good health.

This clonotype was seen more than once but under ten times. The V and J genes are TRBV30 and TRBJ2-1, with 9 nucleotides matching TRBD1. Germline CDR1 and CDR2: GTSNPN and SVGIG (reference sequence). V shed 7 bases, J shed 1 base, and the junction held 14 bases outside the gene matches. The CDR3 has 17 residues. For the CDR3, the DNA is TGTGCCTCCCGTACCGGGACAGGGTTGAGTTCCTACAATGAGCAGTTCTTC. Protein product: CASRTGTGLSSYNEQFF. The full variable domain, in which reference TRBV30 and TRBJ2-1 provide the parts outside the CDR3, is SQTIHQWPATLVQPVGSPLSLECTVEGTSNPNLYWYRQAAGRGLQLLFYSVGIGQISSEVPQNLSASRPQDRQFILSSKKLLLSDSGFYLCASRTGTGLSSYNEQFFGPGTRLTVL.

This clonotype was detected only a few times. The CDR3 sequence: CASSQGGAGTDTQYF. In nucleotides, the CDR3 is TGTGCCAGCAGCCAAGGGGGGGCGGGCACAGATACGCAGTATTTT. This chain uses TRBV3-1 with TRBJ2-3; D assignment may be TRBD1 or TRBD2 (6 bases each). Trimming pared 1 base from V and 1 base from J, leaving 9 bases between. The germline CDR1 and CDR2 sequences are LGHDT and YNNKEL (reference sequence). This CDR3 spans 15 amino acids.

This clonotype was counted many times. The genes are TRBV29-1 and TRBJ2-5; 12 bases align to TRBD2. This CDR3 region has 17 residues. The V gene's germline CDR1 is SQVTM and CDR2 ANQGSEA. The V segment lost 8 bases and the J segment 5 bases; nucleotides outside the gene matches: 18. CDR3 coding DNA: TGCAGCTCCTTAGGACTAGCGGGGCTTAAGCCGGGGGAGACCCAGTACTTC. It specifies CSSLGLAGLKPGETQYF.

The chain employs TRBV28 and TRBJ2-5, with a weak D call TRBD2 (6 bases). This CDR3 spans 14 amino acids. Trimming left V 5 bases short and J 7 bases short, with 17 bases between. Germline CDR1 is MDHEN and CDR2 is SYDVKM. DNA of the CDR3: TGTGCCAGCAGTCCTGGGACCCTGGGGGGGACCCAGTACTTC. Residues: CASSPGTLGGTQYF.

There are a few counts of this clonotype. This chain uses TRBV20-1 with TRBJ2-2; tentatively, D is TRBD1 (6 bases). The germline V gene has CDR1 DFQATT and CDR2 SNEGSKA (reference sequence). V was clipped by 5 bases and J by 7 bases, with 14 bases between them. This CDR3 spans 13 amino acids. The CDR3 protein is CSAPGAGVGELFF. CDR3 nucleotide sequence: TGCAGTGCTCCCGGGGCAGGGGTCGGGGAGCTGTTTTTT.

This clonotype has a handful of counts. This sequence joins TRBV7-9 and TRBJ2-7; maybe TRBD2 (5 bases). V dropped 5 bases and J dropped 7 bases, with 18 bases sitting between them. CDR3 size: 14 residues. The V gene's germline CDR1 is SEHNR and CDR2 FQNEAQ (reference sequence). The DNA of the CDR3 is TGTGCCAGCAGCCCGGCTGCCGCGGGCTATGAGCAGTACTTC. This codes for CASSPAAAGYEQYF.

This clonotype has only a few counts. J is TRBJ1-4 and V is TRBV20-1; 9 bases are a match to TRBD1. V lost 2 bases, J lost 4 bases, and 5 bases stayed unmatched. CDR1 is DFQATT and CDR2 is SNEGSKA in the germline V gene (reference sequence). The CDR3 runs to 15 residues. The CDR3 region is CSARSPDRGNEKLFF. CDR3 coding DNA: TGCAGTGCTAGATCCCCGGACAGGGGTAATGAAAAACTGTTTTTT.

The table lists this clonotype with many counts. The genes are TRBV7-2 and TRBJ2-1; 8 nucleotides align to TRBD2. The ends lost 1 base at V and 5 bases at J; junction bases unmatched: 1. Germline V gene data show CDR1 as SGHTA and CDR2 as FQGNSA. The CDR3 contains 14 residues. In DNA form, the CDR3 reads TGTGCCAGCAGCTTAGAACTAGCGGACAATGAGCAGTTCTTC. Translated, it gives CASSLELADNEQFF.

This clonotype was detected a few times. The chain employs TRBV10-3 and TRBJ2-4, with D hard to call. Trimming took off 5 bases at V and 0 bases at J, with 8 bases between the two ends. Germline loops: CDR1 ENHRY, CDR2 SYGVKD. This CDR3 has 14 residues. CDR3 sequence: CAISQELAKNIQYF. The CDR3 DNA sequence: TGTGCCATCAGTCAGGAATTAGCCAAAAACATTCAGTACTTC.

The chain joins TRBV28 to TRBJ2-7; TRBD1 agrees at 7 bases. J was trimmed by 5 bases and V by 6 bases; bases with no gene match: 10. The CDR3 totals 14 residues. Germline-derived CDR1 and CDR2 are MDHEN and SYDVKM. The CDR3 sequence is CASRSGTALHEQYF. Here the CDR3 DNA reads TGTGCCAGCAGATCCGGGACAGCTCTCCACGAGCAGTACTTC. Looking up the rest from reference TRBV28 and TRBJ2-7 gives the full variable domain: DVKVTQSSRYLVKRTGEKVFLECVQDMDHENMFWYRQDPGLGLRLIYFSYDVKMKEKGDIPEGYSVSREKKERFSLILESASTNQTSMYLCASRSGTALHEQYFGPGTRLTVT.

This clonotype was seen more than once but under ten times. The rearrangement joins TRBV28 to TRBJ2-7; D not certain. V was shortened by 6 bases and J by 3 bases, with 9 bases between the two germline ends. The CDR3 has 12 amino acids. CDR1 is MDHEN, CDR2 SYDVKM, per germline. In DNA form, the CDR3 reads TGTGCCAGCAGCATACTCTTCTACGAGCAGTACTTC. The encoded protein is CASSILFYEQYF.

CDR3 loop: CASSLARLAGGSGELFF. DNA of the CDR3: TGTGCCAGCAGCTTAGCCCGCCTAGCGGGGGGGTCCGGGGAGCTGTTTTTT. The chain links TRBV7-3 to TRBJ2-2; 12 nucleotides line up with TRBD2. CDR3 length equals 17 residues. The junction had 7 bases not matched to a gene; V was cut back by 2 bases and J by 6 bases. CDR1 is SGHTA, CDR2 FQGTGA, per germline.

The chain carries TRBV5-6 and TRBJ2-3; TRBD2 agrees at 14 bases. The junction had 6 bases not matched to a gene; V was cut back by 4 bases and J by 2 bases. Germline assignment: CDR1 SGHDT and CDR2 YYEEEE. The CDR3 sequence is 17 residues long. The CDR3 bases are TGTGCCAGCAGCCTAAGGACTAGCGGGAGGTCCACAGATACGCAGTATTTT. Protein: CASSLRTSGRSTDTQYF.

The table lists this clonotype with many counts. This chain uses TRBV12-3 or TRBV12-4 with TRBJ1-2; the match to TRBD1 covers 9 bases. Trimming took 5 bases from V and 8 from J; bases not matched to a gene: 6. The CDR3 contains 13 residues. CDR3 sequence: CASSTGTGRGYTF. The DNA of the CDR3 is TGTGCCAGCAGTACCGGGACAGGGAGGGGCTACACCTTC.

The J gene is TRBJ1-6, the V gene TRBV11-2; 11 bases map to TRBD1. This CDR3 spans 20 amino acids. V lost 3 bases and J lost 2; bases outside the gene matches: 12. Germline V CDR1 and CDR2: SGHAT, FQNNGV. This CDR3 is CASSFGGQGDGRTYNSPLHF. The CDR3 DNA sequence: TGTGCCAGCAGCTTTGGGGGACAGGGGGATGGAAGGACCTATAATTCACCCCTCCACTTT.

The J gene is TRBJ1-2, the V gene TRBV4-3; D not resolved. The CDR3 totals 16 residues. CDR1 is LGHNA, CDR2 YSLEER, per germline. The V and J ends lost 0 bases and 1 base respectively, with 12 bases between them. This CDR3 reads CASSQDSAVGNYGYTF. CDR3 sequence (DNA): TGCGCCAGCAGCCAAGATAGCGCGGTGGGTAACTATGGCTACACCTTC.

This clonotype was found a few times. CDR3 coding DNA: TGTGCCAGCAGCCACCGACTAGCGGGGGGATCCACAGATACGCAGTATTTT. It yields the protein CASSHRLAGGSTDTQYF. V and J are TRBV3-1 and TRBJ2-3; 13 bases are shared with TRBD2. The CDR3 totals 17 residues. In germline, CDR1 is LGHDT, CDR2 YNNKEL (reference sequence). V was pared by 3 bases and J by 2 bases, with 5 bases of the junction left unmatched.

The chain has TRBV7-2 and TRBJ2-7; D gene unclear. V lost 2 bases to trimming and J lost 2 bases, with 13 bases between them. Germline values: CDR1 SGHTA, CDR2 FQGNSA. The CDR3 has 15 residues. The CDR3 nucleotides read TGTGCCAGCAGCTTATTTGTGGGAATCGCCTACGAGCAGTACTTC. Translated, it gives CASSLFVGIAYEQYF.

This clonotype appeared many times. This chain joins TRBV6-1 and TRBJ2-7, with 7 positions matching TRBD2. Germline V CDR1 and CDR2: MNHNS, SASEGT. CDR3 size: 15 residues. Trimming cost V 4 bases and J 2 bases; bases outside gene matches: 8. CDR3 amino acids: CASSVLGRATYEQYF. As DNA, the CDR3 is TGTGCCAGCAGTGTCTTGGGGAGGGCCACCTACGAGCAGTACTTC.

This clonotype was found many times. The rearrangement uses TRBV5-1 and TRBJ2-7, with 9 bases matching TRBD2. Germline values: CDR1 SGHRS, CDR2 YFSETQ. J lost 0 bases, V lost 1 base, and 5 bases had no gene match. This CDR3 has 16 amino acids. The CDR3 DNA reads as TGCGCCAGCAGCTTGAGGGTAGCGGGGGCCTCCTACGAGCAGTACTTC. It translates to CASSLRVAGASYEQYF.

This clonotype turned up a few times. The V gene is TRBV3-1, the J gene TRBJ1-1, with D perhaps TRBD1 (6 bases). Trimming removed 1 base from V and 10 bases from J, with 10 bases in between. The CDR3 runs to 12 residues. Germline V gives CDR1 LGHDT, CDR2 YNNKEL (reference sequence). CDR3 DNA sequence: TGTGCCAGCAGCCAAGCAGGGGTGGGAGCTTTCTTT. Encoded protein: CASSQAGVGAFF.